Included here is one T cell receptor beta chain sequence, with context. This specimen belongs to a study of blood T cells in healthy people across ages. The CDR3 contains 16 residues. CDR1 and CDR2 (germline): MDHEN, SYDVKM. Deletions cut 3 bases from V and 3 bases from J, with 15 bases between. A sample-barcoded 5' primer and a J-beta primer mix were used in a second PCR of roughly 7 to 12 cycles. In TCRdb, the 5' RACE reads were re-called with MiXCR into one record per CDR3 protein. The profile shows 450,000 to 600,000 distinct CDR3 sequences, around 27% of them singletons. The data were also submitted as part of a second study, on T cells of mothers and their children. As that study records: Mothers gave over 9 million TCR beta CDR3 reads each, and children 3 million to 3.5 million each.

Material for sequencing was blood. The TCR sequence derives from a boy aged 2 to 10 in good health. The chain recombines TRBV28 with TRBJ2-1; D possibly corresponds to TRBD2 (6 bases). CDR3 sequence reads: CASSFTGGTVYNEQFF. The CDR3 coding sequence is TGTGCCAGCAGTTTTACAGGCGGGACTGTCTACAATGAGCAGTTCTTC.